This TCR beta chain originates from a study of T cells after yellow fever vaccination. Whole-study context: SMART-Seq v4 Ultra Low Input served to prepare low-cell-number fractions. General study results and limits: Within FACS-sorted repertoires, abundant clonotypes contaminating from the bulk population could be present. Most primary-vaccination clones reappeared after the booster (around 95% CD4, around 88% CD8).

This clonotype was counted a few times. Its matching antigen is unknown. The ends were cut back, 3 bases at V and 8 bases at J, with 11 bases in the middle. Germline V gene data show CDR1 as DFQATT and CDR2 as SNEGSKA (reference sequence). CDR3 length: 13 amino acids. Researchers made TCR cDNA using 5'RACE template switching, and this step added a universal primer site and UMIs. TCRdb called the 5' RACE reads again in MiXCR, with one record for every CDR3 protein. The table shows 400,000 or so distinct CDR3 sequences, with roughly 20% occurring only once. The chain joins TRBV20-1 to TRBJ1-6; possible D gene TRBD1, 5 bases. This TCR was sampled from a man younger than 30 who received the YFV17D yellow fever vaccine. The sequenced sample was PBMCs, obtained before the yellow fever booster vaccination. The CDR3 nucleotides read TGCAGTGCTAGTGAGGGACCGGATTCACCCCTCCACTTT. Translation: CSASEGPDSPLHF.